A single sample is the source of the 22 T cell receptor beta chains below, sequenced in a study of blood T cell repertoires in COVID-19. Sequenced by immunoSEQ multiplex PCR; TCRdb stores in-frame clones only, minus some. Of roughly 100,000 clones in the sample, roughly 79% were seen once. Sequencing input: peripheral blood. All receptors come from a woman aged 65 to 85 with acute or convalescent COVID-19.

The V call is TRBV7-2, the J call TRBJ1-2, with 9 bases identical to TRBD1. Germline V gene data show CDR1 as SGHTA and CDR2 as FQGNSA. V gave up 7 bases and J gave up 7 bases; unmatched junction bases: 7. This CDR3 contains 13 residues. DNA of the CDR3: TGTGCCAGCAACAGACAGGGGGAGGGTGGCTACACCTTC. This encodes CASNRQGEGGYTF.

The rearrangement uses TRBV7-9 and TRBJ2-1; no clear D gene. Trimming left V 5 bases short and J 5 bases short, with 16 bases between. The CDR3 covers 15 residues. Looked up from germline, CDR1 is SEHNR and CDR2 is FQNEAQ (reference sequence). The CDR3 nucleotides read TGTGCCAGCAGCCAACTTGTCCGATCTGACAATGAGCAGTTCTTC. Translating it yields CASSQLVRSDNEQFF. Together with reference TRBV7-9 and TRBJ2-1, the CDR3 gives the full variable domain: DTGVSQNPRHKITKRGQNVTFRCDPISEHNRLYWYRQTLGQGPEFLTYFQNEAQLEKSRLLSDRFSAERPKGSFSTLEIQRTEQGDSAMYLCASSQLVRSDNEQFFGPGTRLTVL.

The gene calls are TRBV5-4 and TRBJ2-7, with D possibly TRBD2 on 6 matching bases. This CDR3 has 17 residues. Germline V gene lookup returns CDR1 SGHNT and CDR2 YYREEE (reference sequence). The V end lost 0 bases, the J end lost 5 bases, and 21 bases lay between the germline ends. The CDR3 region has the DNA TGTGCCAGCAGCTTGGCCGGATGGAGGGGATCTTTCCACGAGCAGTACTTC. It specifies CASSLAGWRGSFHEQYF.

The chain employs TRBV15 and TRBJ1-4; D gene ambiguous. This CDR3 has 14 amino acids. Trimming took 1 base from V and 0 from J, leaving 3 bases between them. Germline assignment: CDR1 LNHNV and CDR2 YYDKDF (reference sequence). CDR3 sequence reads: CATSRVATNEKLFF. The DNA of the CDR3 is TGTGCCACCAGCAGAGTCGCAACTAATGAAAAACTGTTTTTT.

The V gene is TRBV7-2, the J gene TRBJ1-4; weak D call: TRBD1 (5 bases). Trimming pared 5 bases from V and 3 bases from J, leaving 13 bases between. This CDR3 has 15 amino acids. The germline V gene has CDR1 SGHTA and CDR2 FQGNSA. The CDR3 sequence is CASSPDIGANEKLFF. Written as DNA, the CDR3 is TGTGCCAGCAGCCCGGACATAGGGGCTAATGAAAAACTGTTTTTT.

The CDR3: CASSPRTGLAKNIQYF. The CDR3 DNA reads TGTGCCAGCAGTCCGAGGACAGGCTTAGCCAAAAACATTCAGTACTTC. The V call is TRBV27, the J call TRBJ2-4; 7 positions match TRBD1. The junction had 7 bases not matched to a gene; V was cut back by 5 bases and J by 0 bases. The CDR3 has 16 residues. Looked up from germline, CDR1 is MNHEY and CDR2 is SMNVEV (reference sequence).

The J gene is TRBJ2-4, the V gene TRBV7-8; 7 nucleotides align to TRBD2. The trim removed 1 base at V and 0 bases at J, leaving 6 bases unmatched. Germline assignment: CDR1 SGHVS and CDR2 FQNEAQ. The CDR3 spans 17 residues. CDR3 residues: CASSLGRTRGAKNIQYF. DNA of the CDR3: TGTGCCAGCAGCTTAGGAAGGACTAGAGGAGCCAAAAACATTCAGTACTTC.

CDR3 DNA: TGTGCCACCAGCGGCGACATCTCTGGGGCCAACGTCCTGACTTTC. This gives the protein CATSGDISGANVLTF. This chain uses TRBV15 with TRBJ2-6; D not resolved. V was trimmed by 5 bases and J by 0 bases, leaving 8 bases between them. CDR1 is LNHNV, CDR2 YYDKDF, per germline (reference sequence). The CDR3 extends over 15 amino acids.

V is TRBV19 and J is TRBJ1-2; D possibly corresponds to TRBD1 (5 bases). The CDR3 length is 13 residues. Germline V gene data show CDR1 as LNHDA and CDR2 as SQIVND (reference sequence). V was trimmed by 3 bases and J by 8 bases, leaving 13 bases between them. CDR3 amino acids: CASSILGPGGYTF. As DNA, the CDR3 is TGTGCCAGTAGTATTTTGGGGCCCGGCGGCTACACCTTC. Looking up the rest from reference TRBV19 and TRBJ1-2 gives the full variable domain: DGGITQSPKYLFRKEGQNVTLSCEQNLNHDAMYWYRQDPGQGLRLIYYSQIVNDFQKGDIAEGYSVSREKKESFPLTVTSAQKNPTAFYLCASSILGPGGYTFGSGTRLTVV.

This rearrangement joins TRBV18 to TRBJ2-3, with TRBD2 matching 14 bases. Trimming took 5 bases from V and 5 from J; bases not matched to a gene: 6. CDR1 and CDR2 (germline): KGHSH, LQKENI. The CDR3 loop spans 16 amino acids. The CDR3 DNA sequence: TGTGCCAGCTCATCGGGACTAGCGGGAGCAGAAGATACGCAGTATTTT. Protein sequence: CASSSGLAGAEDTQYF. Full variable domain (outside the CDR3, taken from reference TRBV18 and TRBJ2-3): NAGVMQNPRHLVRRRGQEARLRCSPMKGHSHVYWYRQLPEEGLKFMVYLQKENIIDESGMPKERFSAEFPKEGPSILRIQQVVRGDSAAYFCASSSGLAGAEDTQYFGPGTRLTVL.

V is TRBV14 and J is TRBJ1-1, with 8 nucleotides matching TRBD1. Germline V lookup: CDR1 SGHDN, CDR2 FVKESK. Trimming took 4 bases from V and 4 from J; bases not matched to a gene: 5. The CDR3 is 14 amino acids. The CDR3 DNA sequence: TGTGCCAGCAGCCCACACCAGGGGGCCACTGAAGCTTTCTTT. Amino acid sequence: CASSPHQGATEAFF.

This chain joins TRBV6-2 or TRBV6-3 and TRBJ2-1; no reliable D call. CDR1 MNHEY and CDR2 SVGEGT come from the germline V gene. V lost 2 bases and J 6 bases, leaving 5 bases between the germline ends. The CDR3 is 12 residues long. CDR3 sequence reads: CASSYLGNEQFF. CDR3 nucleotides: TGTGCCAGCAGTTACCTCGGCAATGAGCAGTTCTTC.

The CDR3 region has the DNA TGCGCCAGCAGCTTGGCGGGGGGTAGACAGCCCCAGCATTTT. Protein sequence: CASSLAGGRQPQHF. The rearrangement links TRBV5-1 to TRBJ1-5; possible D gene TRBD1, 5 bases. The V gene's germline CDR1 is SGHRS and CDR2 YFSETQ. The CDR3 contains 14 residues. Trimming cost V 0 bases and J 7 bases, with 11 bases left between them.

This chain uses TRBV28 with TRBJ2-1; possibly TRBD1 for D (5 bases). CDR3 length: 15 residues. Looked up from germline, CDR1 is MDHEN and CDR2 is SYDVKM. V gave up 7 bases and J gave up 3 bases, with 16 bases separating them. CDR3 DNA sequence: TGTGCCAGCACCCTTGCACCCGACAGCTACAATGAGCAGTTCTTC. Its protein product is CASTLAPDSYNEQFF.

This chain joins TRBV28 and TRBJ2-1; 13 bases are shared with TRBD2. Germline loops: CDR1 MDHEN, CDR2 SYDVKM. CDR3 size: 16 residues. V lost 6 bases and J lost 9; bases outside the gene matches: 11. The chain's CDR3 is CASRFPGLAGRGEQFF. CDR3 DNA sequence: TGTGCCAGCAGGTTCCCGGGACTAGCGGGGAGGGGTGAGCAGTTCTTC. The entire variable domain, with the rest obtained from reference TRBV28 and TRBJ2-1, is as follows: DVKVTQSSRYLVKRTGEKVFLECVQDMDHENMFWYRQDPGLGLRLIYFSYDVKMKEKGDIPEGYSVSREKKERFSLILESASTNQTSMYLCASRFPGLAGRGEQFFGPGTRLTVL.

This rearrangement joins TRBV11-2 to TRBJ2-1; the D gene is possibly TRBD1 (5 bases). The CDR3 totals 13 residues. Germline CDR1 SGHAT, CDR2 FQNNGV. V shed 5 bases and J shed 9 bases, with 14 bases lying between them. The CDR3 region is CASSPQGWGEQFF. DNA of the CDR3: TGTGCCAGCAGCCCCCAGGGCTGGGGTGAGCAGTTCTTC. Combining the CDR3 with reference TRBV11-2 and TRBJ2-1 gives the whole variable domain EAGVAQSPRYKIIEKRQSVAFWCNPISGHATLYWYQQILGQGPKLLIQFQNNGVVDDSQLPKDRFSAERLKGVDSTLKIQPAKLEDSAVYLCASSPQGWGEQFFGPGTRLTVL.

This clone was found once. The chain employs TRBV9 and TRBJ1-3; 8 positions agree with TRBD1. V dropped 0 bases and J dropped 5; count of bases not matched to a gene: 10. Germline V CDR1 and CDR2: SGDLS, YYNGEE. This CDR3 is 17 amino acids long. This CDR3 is CASSVVDRGAPRNTIYF. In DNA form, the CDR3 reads TGTGCCAGCAGCGTAGTCGACAGGGGAGCTCCGAGAAACACCATATATTTT.

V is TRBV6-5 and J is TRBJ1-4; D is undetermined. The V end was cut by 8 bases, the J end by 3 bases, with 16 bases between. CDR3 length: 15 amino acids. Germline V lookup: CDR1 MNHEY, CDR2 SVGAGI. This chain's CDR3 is CASARLFGANEKLFF. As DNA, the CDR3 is TGTGCCAGCGCTCGGCTCTTCGGGGCTAATGAAAAACTGTTTTTT.

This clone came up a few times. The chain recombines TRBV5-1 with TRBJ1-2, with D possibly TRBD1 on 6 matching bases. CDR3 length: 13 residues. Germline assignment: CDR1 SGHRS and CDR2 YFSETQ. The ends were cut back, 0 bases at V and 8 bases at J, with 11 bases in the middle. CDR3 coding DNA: TGCGCCAGCAGCTTGGCCCAGGGGTACGGCTACACCTTC. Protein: CASSLAQGYGYTF.

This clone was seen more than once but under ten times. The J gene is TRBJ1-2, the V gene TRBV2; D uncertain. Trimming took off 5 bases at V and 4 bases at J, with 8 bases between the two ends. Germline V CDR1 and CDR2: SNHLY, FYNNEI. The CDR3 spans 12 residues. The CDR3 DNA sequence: TGTGCCAGCAGTCAATTGAGCTATGGCTACACCTTC. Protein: CASSQLSYGYTF.

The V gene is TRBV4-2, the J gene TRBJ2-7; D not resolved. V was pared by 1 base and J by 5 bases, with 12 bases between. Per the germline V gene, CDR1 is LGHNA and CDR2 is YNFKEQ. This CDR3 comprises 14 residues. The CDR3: CASSQGDGWDEQYF. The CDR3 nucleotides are TGTGCCAGCAGCCAAGGTGACGGGTGGGACGAGCAGTACTTC.

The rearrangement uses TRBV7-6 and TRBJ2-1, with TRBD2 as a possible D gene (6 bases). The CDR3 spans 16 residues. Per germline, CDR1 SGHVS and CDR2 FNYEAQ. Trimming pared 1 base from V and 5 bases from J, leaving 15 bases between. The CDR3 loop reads CASSLGRAQPDNEQFF. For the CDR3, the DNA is TGTGCCAGCAGCTTAGGGAGGGCCCAGCCGGACAATGAGCAGTTCTTC.